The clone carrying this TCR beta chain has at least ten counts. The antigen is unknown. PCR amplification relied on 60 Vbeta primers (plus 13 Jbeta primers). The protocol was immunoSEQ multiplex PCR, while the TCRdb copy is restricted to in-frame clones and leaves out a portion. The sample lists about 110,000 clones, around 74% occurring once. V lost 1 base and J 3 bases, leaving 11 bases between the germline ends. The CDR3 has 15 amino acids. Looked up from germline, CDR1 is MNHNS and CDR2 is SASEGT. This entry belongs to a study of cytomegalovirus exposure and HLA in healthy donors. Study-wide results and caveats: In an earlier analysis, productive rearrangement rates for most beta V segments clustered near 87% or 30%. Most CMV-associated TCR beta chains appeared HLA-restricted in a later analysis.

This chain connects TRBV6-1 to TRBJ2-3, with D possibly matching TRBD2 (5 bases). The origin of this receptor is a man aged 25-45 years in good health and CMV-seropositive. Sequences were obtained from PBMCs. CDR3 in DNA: TGTGCCAGCAGTGAAGGCGTACTAGAAACAGATACGCAGTATTTT. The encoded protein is CASSEGVLETDTQYF.